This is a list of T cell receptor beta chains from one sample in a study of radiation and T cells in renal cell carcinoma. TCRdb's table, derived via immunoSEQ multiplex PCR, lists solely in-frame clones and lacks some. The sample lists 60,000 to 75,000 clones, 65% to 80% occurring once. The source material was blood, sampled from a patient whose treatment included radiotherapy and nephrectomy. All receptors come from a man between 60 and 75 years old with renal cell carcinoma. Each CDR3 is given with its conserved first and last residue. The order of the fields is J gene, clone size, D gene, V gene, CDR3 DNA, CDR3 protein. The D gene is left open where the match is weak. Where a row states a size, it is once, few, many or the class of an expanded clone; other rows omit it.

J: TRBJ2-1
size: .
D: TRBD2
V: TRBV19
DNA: TGTGCCAGTCAGACTAGCGGGGCTCCGTACTCCTACAATGAGCAGTTCTTC
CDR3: CASQTSGAPYSYNEQFF

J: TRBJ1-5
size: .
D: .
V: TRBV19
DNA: TGTGCCAGTAGTATTGTGTGGCAGGGCAATCAGCCCCAGCATTTT
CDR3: CASSIVWQGNQPQHF

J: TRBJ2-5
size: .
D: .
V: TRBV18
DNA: TGTGCCAGCTCACCACTGACAGTCACAGAGACCCAGTACTTC
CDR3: CASSPLTVTETQYF

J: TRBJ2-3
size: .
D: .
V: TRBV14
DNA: TGTGCCAGCAGCCAAGATTGGGAGTCCACAGATACGCAGTATTTT
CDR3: CASSQDWESTDTQYF

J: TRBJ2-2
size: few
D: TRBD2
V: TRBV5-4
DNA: TGTGCCAGCAGCCGAAGCGGGGGGGGCACCGGGGAGCTGTTTTTT
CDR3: CASSRSGGGTGELFF

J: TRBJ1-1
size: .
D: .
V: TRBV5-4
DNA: TGTGCCAGCAGCTCAGATCAGGGTTTTCTGAACACTGAAGCTTTCTTT
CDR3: CASSSDQGFLNTEAFF

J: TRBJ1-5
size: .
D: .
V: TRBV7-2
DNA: TGTGCCAGCAGCCCATGGAATAGCAATCAGCCCCAGCATTTT
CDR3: CASSPWNSNQPQHF

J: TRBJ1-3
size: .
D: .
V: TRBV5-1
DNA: TGCGCCAGCAGCTTGGGTGGAGGTTTCTCTGGAAACACCATATATTTT
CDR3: CASSLGGGFSGNTIYF

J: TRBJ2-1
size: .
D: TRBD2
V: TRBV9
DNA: TGTGCCAGCAGCTTATCAGCGGGAGGTCCCAATGAGCAGTTCTTC
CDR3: CASSLSAGGPNEQFF

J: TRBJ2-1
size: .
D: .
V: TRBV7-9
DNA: TGTGCCAGCAGCTCGGACGCCAATAGATACAATGAGCAGTTCTTC
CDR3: CASSSDANRYNEQFF

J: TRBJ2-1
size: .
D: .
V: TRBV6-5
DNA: TGTGCCAGCAGTTACGGACGATCCTACAATGAGCAGTTCTTC
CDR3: CASSYGRSYNEQFF

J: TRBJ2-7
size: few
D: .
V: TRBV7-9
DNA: TGTGCCAGCAGCTTAGTAGGGGCTGGCCACGAGCAGTACTTC
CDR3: CASSLVGAGHEQYF

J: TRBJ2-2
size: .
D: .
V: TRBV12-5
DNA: TGTGCTAGTGGTTTGATGCCGGGGACCGGGGAGCTGTTTTTT
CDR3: CASGLMPGTGELFF

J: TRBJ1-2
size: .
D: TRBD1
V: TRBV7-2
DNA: TGTGCCAGCACCGTCGGCCGGGACAGGGAATATGGCTACACCTTC
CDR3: CASTVGRDREYGYTF

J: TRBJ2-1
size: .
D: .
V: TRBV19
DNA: TGTGCCAGTAGTCCTAATAGGATAGGAGGAGGTGAGCAGTTCTTC
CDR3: CASSPNRIGGGEQFF

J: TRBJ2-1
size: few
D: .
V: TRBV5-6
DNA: TGTGCCAGCAGCTTGGGGCTGGGGAATGTTAAGCAGTTCTTC
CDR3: CASSLGLGNVKQFF

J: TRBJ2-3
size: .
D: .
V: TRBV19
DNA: TGTGCCAGTAGTATAAGAACAGATACGCAGTATTTT
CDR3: CASSIRTDTQYF

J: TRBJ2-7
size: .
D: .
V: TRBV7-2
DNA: TGTGCCAGCAGCCCTGGAGGGGGGGGTACCTACGAGCAGTACTTC
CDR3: CASSPGGGGTYEQYF

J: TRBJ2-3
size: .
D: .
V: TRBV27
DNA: TGTGCCAGCAGTTTGGGCAGGGGAGGAGATACGCAGTATTTT
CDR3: CASSLGRGGDTQYF

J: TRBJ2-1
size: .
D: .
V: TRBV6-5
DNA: TGTGCCAGCAGTTACTCTGATAATGAGCAGTTCTTC
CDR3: CASSYSDNEQFF

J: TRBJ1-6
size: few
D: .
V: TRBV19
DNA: TGTGCCAGTAGTTCGCCGGGCGCGGGGGGAACACCCCTCCACTTT
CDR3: CASSSPGAGGTPLHF

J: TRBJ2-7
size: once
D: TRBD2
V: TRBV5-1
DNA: TGCGCCAGCAGGACTAGCGGGGCTTTGGCCTACGAGCAGTACTTC
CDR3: CASRTSGALAYEQYF

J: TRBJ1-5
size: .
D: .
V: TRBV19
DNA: TGTGCCAGTAGTCACGGGGGGAACCAGCCCCAGCATTTT
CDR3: CASSHGGNQPQHF

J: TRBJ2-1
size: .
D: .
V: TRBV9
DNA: TGTGCCAGCAGCCCTCTCTCTAGCGACTCCTACAATGAGCAGTTCTTC
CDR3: CASSPLSSDSYNEQFF

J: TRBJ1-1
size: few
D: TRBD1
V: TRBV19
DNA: TGTGCCAGTAGGACAGGGAAAAACACTGAAGCTTTCTTT
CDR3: CASRTGKNTEAFF

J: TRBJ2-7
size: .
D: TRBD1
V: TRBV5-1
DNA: TGCGCCAGCAGCTTGGGACAGGGGCCCTACGAGCAGTACTTC
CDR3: CASSLGQGPYEQYF

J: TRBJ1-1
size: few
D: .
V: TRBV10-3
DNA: TGTGCCATCAGTGAGGAGGGCAGAAAGGACACTGAAGCTTTCTTT
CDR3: CAISEEGRKDTEAFF

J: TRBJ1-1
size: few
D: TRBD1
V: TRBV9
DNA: TGTGCCAGCAGCGACAGGGGCGGGAGCACTGAAGCTTTCTTT
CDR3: CASSDRGGSTEAFF

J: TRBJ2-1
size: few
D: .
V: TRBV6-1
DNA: TGTGCCAGCAGTGACGGTCCGCTAGCGCCTTCCTACAATGAGCAGTTCTTC
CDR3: CASSDGPLAPSYNEQFF

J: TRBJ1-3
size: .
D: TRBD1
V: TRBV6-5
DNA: TGTGCCAGATTATCCGGGACAGGACGTGTCACCATATATTTT
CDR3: CARLSGTGRVTIYF

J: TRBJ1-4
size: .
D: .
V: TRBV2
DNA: TGTGCCAGCAGTGAATACATTTCAACTAATGAAAAACTGTTTTTT
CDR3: CASSEYISTNEKLFF

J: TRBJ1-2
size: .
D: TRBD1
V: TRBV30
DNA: TGTGCCTGGAGTGTACCGGGACAGGGGTATGGTTACACCTTC
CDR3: CAWSVPGQGYGYTF

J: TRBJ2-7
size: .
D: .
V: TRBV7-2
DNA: TGTGCCAGCAGCTTAGCGCCCTTCGGGTACGAGCAGTACTTC
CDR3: CASSLAPFGYEQYF

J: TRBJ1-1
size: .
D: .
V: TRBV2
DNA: TGTGCCAGCAGTGACCCCAGGAACACTGAAGCTTTCTTT
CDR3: CASSDPRNTEAFF

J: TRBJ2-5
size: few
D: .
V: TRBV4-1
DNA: TGCGCCAGCAGCCAAGTAGGGACTGAACAAGAGACCCAGTACTTC
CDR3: CASSQVGTEQETQYF

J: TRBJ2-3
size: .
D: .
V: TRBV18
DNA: TGTGCCAGCTCACCTTCGGGATACACAGATACGCAGTATTTT
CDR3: CASSPSGYTDTQYF

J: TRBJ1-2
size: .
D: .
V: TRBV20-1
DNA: TGCAGTGCTAGCCCTGGGCTTGGCTACACCTTC
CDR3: CSASPGLGYTF

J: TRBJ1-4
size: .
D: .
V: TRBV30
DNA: TGTGCCTGGAACGGAGGGCCCGTTAATGAAAAACTGTTTTTT
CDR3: CAWNGGPVNEKLFF

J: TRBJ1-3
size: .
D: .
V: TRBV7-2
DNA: TGTGCCAGCAGCTTAGAGGGACAAGACTCTGGAAACACCATATATTTT
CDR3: CASSLEGQDSGNTIYF

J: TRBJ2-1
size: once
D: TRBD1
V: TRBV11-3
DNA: TGTGCCAGCAGCCACGGGGACAGGGGCTACAATGAGCAGTTCTTC
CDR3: CASSHGDRGYNEQFF

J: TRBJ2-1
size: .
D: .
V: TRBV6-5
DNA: TGTGCCAGCAGTTACTCAAGAGGGTATGAGCAGTTCTTC
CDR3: CASSYSRGYEQFF

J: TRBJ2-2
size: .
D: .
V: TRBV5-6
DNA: TGTGCCAGCAGCTTGGGCTCCGTGTACACCGGGGAGCTGTTTTTT
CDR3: CASSLGSVYTGELFF

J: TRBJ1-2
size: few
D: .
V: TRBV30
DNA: TGTGCCTGGAGTGCGTCCTATGGCTACACCTTC
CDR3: CAWSASYGYTF

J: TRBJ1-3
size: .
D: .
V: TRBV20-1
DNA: TGCAGTGCTAGATTTGGAAACACCATATATTTT
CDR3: CSARFGNTIYF

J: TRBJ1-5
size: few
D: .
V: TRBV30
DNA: TGTGCCTGGAGTGAAGGACGGGGGGGCCAGCCCCAGCATTTT
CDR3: CAWSEGRGGQPQHF

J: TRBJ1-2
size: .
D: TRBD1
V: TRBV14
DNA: TGTGCCAGCAGCTCCCGGACAGGGAACTATGGCTACACCTTC
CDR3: CASSSRTGNYGYTF

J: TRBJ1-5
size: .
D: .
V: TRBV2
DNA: TGTGCCAGCAGTGTAGATAGCAATCAGCCCCAGCATTTT
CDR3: CASSVDSNQPQHF

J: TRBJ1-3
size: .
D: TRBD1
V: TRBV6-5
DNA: TGTGCCAGCAGCAGGGTACAGGGGGCGGACACCATATATTTT
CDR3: CASSRVQGADTIYF

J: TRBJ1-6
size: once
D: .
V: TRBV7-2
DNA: TGTGCCAGCAGCTTAACCGGGCCCCATAATTCACCCCTCCACTTT
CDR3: CASSLTGPHNSPLHF

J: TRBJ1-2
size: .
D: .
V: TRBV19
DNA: TGTGCCAGTAGTAAAGGCCAGTACTATGGCTACACCTTC
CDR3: CASSKGQYYGYTF

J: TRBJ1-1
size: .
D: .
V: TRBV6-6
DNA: TGTGCCAGCAGTTACGGAAGGAACACTGAAGCTTTCTTT
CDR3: CASSYGRNTEAFF

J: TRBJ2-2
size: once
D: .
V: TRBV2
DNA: TGTGCCAGCAGTGAAGCAAGTTTTGCCCTGTGGACCGGGGAGCTGTTTTTT
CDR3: CASSEASFALWTGELFF

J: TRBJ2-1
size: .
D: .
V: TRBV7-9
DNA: TGTGCCAGCAGCTTAGGAAGCTCCTACAATGAGCAGTTCTTC
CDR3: CASSLGSSYNEQFF

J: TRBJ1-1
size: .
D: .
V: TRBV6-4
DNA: TGTGCCAGCAGTCAGCGGTTGAACACTGAAGCTTTCTTT
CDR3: CASSQRLNTEAFF

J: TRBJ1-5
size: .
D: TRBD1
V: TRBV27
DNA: TGTGCCAGCAGCCTGGACAGGGGTCAGCCCCAGCATTTT
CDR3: CASSLDRGQPQHF

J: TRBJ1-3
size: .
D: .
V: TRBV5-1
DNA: TGCGCCAGCAGCCGAACAGGGCCCGGAAACACCATATATTTT
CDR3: CASSRTGPGNTIYF

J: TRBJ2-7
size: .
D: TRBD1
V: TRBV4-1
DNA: TGCGCCAGCAGCCAAGACCCCGGACAGGGTGTCTACGAGCAGTACTTC
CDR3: CASSQDPGQGVYEQYF